This is a list of T cell receptor beta chains from one sample in a study of T cells in Graves' hyperthyroidism and ophthalmopathy. TCRdb re-called the multiplex PCR reads with MiXCR, one entry per CDR3 protein. The data contain hundreds of thousands of distinct CDR3 sequences, about half of them seen just once; the ten biggest clones take up 8% to 8.5%. Source material: peripheral blood or thyroid tissue (not recorded which). These TCRs come from a woman aged 18 to 35 with Graves' hyperthyroidism. Both conserved end residues are part of each CDR3. A D gene is named only where the DNA matches it firmly. Expanded clones are given a class, and other clones once, few, many or no size at all.

D gene: -; J gene: TRBJ1-6; V gene: TRBV7-9; clone size: few; CDR3 protein: CASPGLGEPLHF; CDR3 DNA: TGTGCCAGCCCGGGATTGGGGGAACCCCTCCACTTT
D gene: TRBD1; J gene: TRBJ1-5; V gene: TRBV25-1; clone size: -; CDR3 protein: CASSEWRQGGQPQHF; CDR3 DNA: TGTGCCAGCAGTGAATGGAGACAGGGGGGGCAGCCCCAGCATTTT
D gene: -; J gene: TRBJ2-6; V gene: TRBV11-2; clone size: few; CDR3 protein: CASRRTLSGANVLTF; CDR3 DNA: TGTGCCAGCAGACGGACACTCTCTGGGGCCAACGTCCTGACTTTC
D gene: -; J gene: TRBJ2-7; V gene: TRBV6-6; clone size: -; CDR3 protein: CASSYSGAASYEQYF; CDR3 DNA: TGTGCCAGCAGTTACTCGGGGGCAGCTTCCTACGAGCAGTACTTC
D gene: -; J gene: TRBJ1-1; V gene: TRBV7-9; clone size: few; CDR3 protein: CASSRMSGDTEAFF; CDR3 DNA: TGTGCCAGCAGCCGGATGTCAGGGGACACTGAAGCTTTCTTT
D gene: TRBD2; J gene: TRBJ2-5; V gene: TRBV4-1; clone size: once; CDR3 protein: CASSQGTSGNRTQYF; CDR3 DNA: TGCGCCAGCAGCCAAGGGACTAGCGGGAACAGAACCCAGTACTTC
D gene: -; J gene: TRBJ1-4; V gene: TRBV14; clone size: -; CDR3 protein: CASSQDPANEKLFF; CDR3 DNA: TGTGCCAGCAGCCAAGATCCCGCCAATGAAAAACTGTTTTTT
D gene: TRBD1; J gene: TRBJ1-2; V gene: TRBV7-2; clone size: many; CDR3 protein: CASSHLTGGSGYTF; CDR3 DNA: TGTGCCAGCAGCCACTTAACAGGGGGTAGTGGCTACACCTTC
D gene: -; J gene: TRBJ1-2; V gene: TRBV7-8; clone size: many; CDR3 protein: CASSFTPDYGYTF; CDR3 DNA: TGTGCCAGCAGCTTCACGCCGGACTATGGCTACACCTTC
D gene: -; J gene: TRBJ1-6; V gene: TRBV10-3; clone size: -; CDR3 protein: CAISDPRAGVGSPLHF; CDR3 DNA: TGTGCCATCAGTGATCCCCGCGCAGGGGTCGGTTCACCCCTCCACTTT
D gene: TRBD2; J gene: TRBJ2-7; V gene: TRBV29-1; clone size: -; CDR3 protein: CSQETSGSSHEQYF; CDR3 DNA: TGCAGCCAAGAAACTAGCGGGAGTTCCCACGAGCAGTACTTC
D gene: -; J gene: TRBJ1-4; V gene: TRBV25-1; clone size: -; CDR3 protein: CARHFRDVGEKLFF; CDR3 DNA: TGTGCCAGGCACTTCCGGGACGTGGGGGAAAAACTGTTTTTT
D gene: -; J gene: TRBJ1-2; V gene: TRBV5-1; clone size: many; CDR3 protein: CASSFGGNYGYTF; CDR3 DNA: TGTGCCAGCAGCTTTGGAGGGAACTATGGCTACACCTTC
D gene: -; J gene: TRBJ2-7; V gene: TRBV7-2; clone size: -; CDR3 protein: CASSLSNRDSSSYEQYF; CDR3 DNA: TGTGCCAGCAGCTTAAGTAATAGGGACTCGTCCTCCTACGAGCAGTACTTC
D gene: -; J gene: TRBJ2-2; V gene: TRBV2; clone size: many; CDR3 protein: CASTSGQRHTGELFF; CDR3 DNA: TGTGCCAGCACCTCAGGACAGCGACACACCGGGGAGCTGTTTTTT
D gene: -; J gene: TRBJ1-1; V gene: TRBV7-3; clone size: few; CDR3 protein: CASRPSSGGLEAFF; CDR3 DNA: TGTGCCAGCAGACCCAGTTCCGGGGGACTTGAAGCTTTCTTT
D gene: -; J gene: TRBJ1-2; V gene: TRBV19; clone size: once; CDR3 protein: CASSIDRVAGYGYTF; CDR3 DNA: TGTGCCAGTAGTATAGATCGCGTGGCTGGGTATGGCTACACCTTC
D gene: -; J gene: TRBJ2-7; V gene: TRBV29-1; clone size: -; CDR3 protein: CSVDEAGAYEQYF; CDR3 DNA: TGCAGCGTTGATGAGGCAGGAGCCTACGAGCAGTACTTC
D gene: -; J gene: TRBJ2-2; V gene: TRBV20-1; clone size: -; CDR3 protein: CSASSIGAGELFF; CDR3 DNA: TGCAGTGCCAGTAGTATTGGAGCCGGGGAGCTGTTTTTT
D gene: -; J gene: TRBJ1-5; V gene: TRBV10-3; clone size: many; CDR3 protein: CAISDRVNQPQHF; CDR3 DNA: TGTGCCATCAGTGACAGGGTAAATCAGCCCCAGCATTTT
D gene: TRBD2; J gene: TRBJ2-7; V gene: TRBV7-6; clone size: -; CDR3 protein: CASSQGGLAGNEQYF; CDR3 DNA: TGTGCCAGCAGCCAAGGGGGGCTAGCGGGCAACGAGCAGTACTTC
D gene: TRBD2; J gene: TRBJ2-7; V gene: TRBV19; clone size: -; CDR3 protein: CASGGGSYYEQYF; CDR3 DNA: TGTGCCAGTGGTGGCGGGAGCTACTACGAGCAGTACTTC
D gene: TRBD1; J gene: TRBJ1-1; V gene: TRBV7-3; clone size: -; CDR3 protein: CASSLDHWRTGGYTEAFF; CDR3 DNA: TGTGCCAGCAGCTTAGATCATTGGCGGACAGGGGGGTACACTGAAGCTTTCTTT
D gene: -; J gene: TRBJ2-7; V gene: TRBV9; clone size: few; CDR3 protein: CASSVGDVSYEQYF; CDR3 DNA: TGTGCCAGCAGCGTAGGGGATGTCTCCTACGAGCAGTACTTC
D gene: TRBD1; J gene: TRBJ2-5; V gene: TRBV7-9; clone size: -; CDR3 protein: CASSLGTGDTQETQYF; CDR3 DNA: TGTGCCAGCAGCTTAGGGACAGGGGACACCCAAGAGACCCAGTACTTC
D gene: TRBD1; J gene: TRBJ1-6; V gene: TRBV2; clone size: once; CDR3 protein: CASRLGQGSPLHF; CDR3 DNA: TGTGCCAGCAGGCTGGGACAGGGTTCACCCCTCCACTTT
D gene: TRBD2; J gene: TRBJ2-7; V gene: TRBV7-9; clone size: -; CDR3 protein: CASRPGLAGLDEQYF; CDR3 DNA: TGTGCCAGCAGACCGGGACTAGCGGGATTAGACGAGCAGTACTTC
D gene: -; J gene: TRBJ2-5; V gene: TRBV7-8; clone size: -; CDR3 protein: CASSLGATLIQETQYF; CDR3 DNA: TGTGCCAGCAGCTTAGGGGCCACACTCATCCAAGAGACCCAGTACTTC
D gene: -; J gene: TRBJ2-5; V gene: TRBV24-1; clone size: many; CDR3 protein: CATSEPTATVQETQYF; CDR3 DNA: TGTGCCACCAGTGAACCTACGGCGACAGTCCAGGAGACCCAGTACTTC
D gene: -; J gene: TRBJ1-2; V gene: TRBV7-9; clone size: -; CDR3 protein: CASSRTVFYGYTF; CDR3 DNA: TGTGCCAGCAGCCGGACCGTTTTCTATGGCTACACCTTC
D gene: -; J gene: TRBJ1-4; V gene: TRBV12-3/TRBV12-4; clone size: once; CDR3 protein: CASSFPTGWANEKLFF; CDR3 DNA: TGTGCCAGCAGTTTCCCGACGGGGTGGGCTAATGAAAAACTGTTTTTT
D gene: -; J gene: TRBJ2-7; V gene: TRBV9; clone size: -; CDR3 protein: CASGYGGGSEQYF; CDR3 DNA: TGTGCCAGCGGTTATGGGGGTGGCTCCGAGCAGTACTTC
D gene: -; J gene: TRBJ1-1; V gene: TRBV7-9; clone size: -; CDR3 protein: CASSSGPGGRTEAFF; CDR3 DNA: TGTGCCAGCAGCTCCGGTCCAGGAGGGCGTACTGAAGCTTTCTTT
D gene: TRBD1; J gene: TRBJ2-7; V gene: TRBV6-1; clone size: -; CDR3 protein: CASSPGQGDTEDYEQYF; CDR3 DNA: TGTGCCAGCAGTCCCGGACAGGGGGACACTGAGGACTACGAGCAGTACTTC
D gene: -; J gene: TRBJ1-3; V gene: TRBV10-3; clone size: few; CDR3 protein: CASRSSGNSGNTIYF; CDR3 DNA: TGTGCCAGCAGATCCTCGGGGAACTCTGGAAACACCATATATTTT
D gene: -; J gene: TRBJ2-3; V gene: TRBV7-8; clone size: -; CDR3 protein: CASSLSPTGDTQYF; CDR3 DNA: TGTGCCAGCAGCTTATCCCCGACAGGAGATACGCAGTATTTT
D gene: -; J gene: TRBJ1-3; V gene: TRBV29-1; clone size: many; CDR3 protein: CSVAPGGHGNTIYF; CDR3 DNA: TGCAGCGTAGCCCCCGGAGGGCACGGAAACACCATATATTTT
D gene: TRBD1; J gene: TRBJ1-5; V gene: TRBV29-1; clone size: many; CDR3 protein: CSVGDRGSNQPQHF; CDR3 DNA: TGCAGCGTTGGAGACAGGGGTAGCAATCAGCCCCAGCATTTT
D gene: -; J gene: TRBJ2-2; V gene: TRBV6-1; clone size: -; CDR3 protein: CASSDVGANTGELFF; CDR3 DNA: TGTGCCAGCAGTGACGTTGGGGCAAACACCGGGGAGCTGTTTTTT
D gene: -; J gene: TRBJ1-2; V gene: TRBV15; clone size: many; CDR3 protein: CATSSRRNYGYTF; CDR3 DNA: TGTGCCACCAGCAGTCGCCGGAACTATGGCTACACCTTC
D gene: -; J gene: TRBJ1-3; V gene: TRBV5-1; clone size: -; CDR3 protein: CASSFEGTIYF; CDR3 DNA: TGCGCCAGCAGCTTCGAGGGCACCATATATTTT
D gene: -; J gene: TRBJ2-7; V gene: TRBV7-2; clone size: many; CDR3 protein: CASSIDTGEQYF; CDR3 DNA: TGTGCCAGCAGCATCGACACCGGCGAGCAGTACTTC
D gene: -; J gene: TRBJ1-5; V gene: TRBV20-1; clone size: -; CDR3 protein: CSARRENQPQHF; CDR3 DNA: TGCAGTGCTCGGAGGGAGAATCAGCCCCAGCATTTT
D gene: -; J gene: TRBJ1-2; V gene: TRBV20-1; clone size: -; CDR3 protein: CSATQGGYGYTF; CDR3 DNA: TGCAGTGCTACCCAGGGTGGCTATGGCTACACCTTC
D gene: -; J gene: TRBJ1-1; V gene: TRBV9; clone size: few; CDR3 protein: CASSVWGEAFF; CDR3 DNA: TGTGCCAGCAGCGTATGGGGTGAAGCTTTCTTT
D gene: -; J gene: TRBJ1-5; V gene: TRBV24-1; clone size: many; CDR3 protein: CATSDLKGQPQHF; CDR3 DNA: TGTGCCACCAGTGACCTCAAAGGGCAGCCCCAGCATTTT
D gene: -; J gene: TRBJ2-5; V gene: TRBV29-1; clone size: many; CDR3 protein: CSVDFERETQYF; CDR3 DNA: TGCAGCGTTGACTTCGAGCGCGAGACCCAGTACTTC
D gene: -; J gene: TRBJ2-5; V gene: TRBV29-1; clone size: many; CDR3 protein: CSVRPQETQYF; CDR3 DNA: TGCAGCGTGCGGCCGCAAGAGACCCAGTACTTC
D gene: -; J gene: TRBJ2-7; V gene: TRBV7-9; clone size: many; CDR3 protein: CASSLSGINEQYF; CDR3 DNA: TGTGCCAGCAGCTTGTCAGGGATCAACGAGCAGTACTTC
D gene: -; J gene: TRBJ1-2; V gene: TRBV5-1; clone size: few; CDR3 protein: CASSPDRLANYGYTF; CDR3 DNA: TGCGCCAGCAGCCCTGACAGGTTAGCTAACTATGGCTACACCTTC
D gene: -; J gene: TRBJ1-1; V gene: TRBV10-3; clone size: many; CDR3 protein: CAISDAGTNTEAFF; CDR3 DNA: TGTGCCATCAGTGACGCGGGGACGAACACTGAAGCTTTCTTT
D gene: -; J gene: TRBJ1-1; V gene: TRBV29-1; clone size: -; CDR3 protein: CSVAAGTLF; CDR3 DNA: -
D gene: -; J gene: TRBJ1-1; V gene: TRBV10-3; clone size: few; CDR3 protein: CASSLHQGRTEAFF; CDR3 DNA: TGTGCCAGCAGTCTCCATCAGGGGCGGACTGAAGCTTTCTTT